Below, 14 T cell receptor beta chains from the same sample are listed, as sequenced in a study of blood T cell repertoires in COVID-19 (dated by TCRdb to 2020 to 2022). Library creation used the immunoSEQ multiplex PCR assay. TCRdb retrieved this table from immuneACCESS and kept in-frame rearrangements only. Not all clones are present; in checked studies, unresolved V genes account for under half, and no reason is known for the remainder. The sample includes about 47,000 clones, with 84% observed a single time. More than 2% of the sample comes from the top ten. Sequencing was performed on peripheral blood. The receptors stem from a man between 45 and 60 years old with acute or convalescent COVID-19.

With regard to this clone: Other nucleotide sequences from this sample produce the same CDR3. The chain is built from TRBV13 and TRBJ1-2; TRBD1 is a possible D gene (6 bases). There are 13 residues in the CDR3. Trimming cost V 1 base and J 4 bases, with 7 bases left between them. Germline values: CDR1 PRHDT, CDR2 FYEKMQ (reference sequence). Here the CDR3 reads CASSLDRAYGYTF. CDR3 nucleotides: TGTGCCAGCAGCTTAGACAGGGCCTATGGCTACACCTTC.

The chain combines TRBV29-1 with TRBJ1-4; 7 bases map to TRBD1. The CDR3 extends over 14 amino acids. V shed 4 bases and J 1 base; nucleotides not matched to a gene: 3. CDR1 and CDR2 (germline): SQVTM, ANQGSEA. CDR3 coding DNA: TGCAGCGTTGCTTCAGGGGGAACTAATGAAAAACTGTTTTTT. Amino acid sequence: CSVASGGTNEKLFF. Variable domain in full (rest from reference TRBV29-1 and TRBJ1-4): SAVISQKPSRDICQRGTSLTIQCQVDSQVTMMFWYRQQPGQSLTLIATANQGSEATYESGFVIDKFPISRPNLTFSTLTVSNMSPEDSSIYLCSVASGGTNEKLFFGSGTQLSVL.

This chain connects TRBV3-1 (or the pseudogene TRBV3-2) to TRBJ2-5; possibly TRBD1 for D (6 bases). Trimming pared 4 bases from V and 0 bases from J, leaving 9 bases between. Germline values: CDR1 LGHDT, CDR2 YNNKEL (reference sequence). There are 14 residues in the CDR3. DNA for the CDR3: TGTGCCAGCAGCCCAGGGACACACCAAGAGACCCAGTACTTC. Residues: CASSPGTHQETQYF.

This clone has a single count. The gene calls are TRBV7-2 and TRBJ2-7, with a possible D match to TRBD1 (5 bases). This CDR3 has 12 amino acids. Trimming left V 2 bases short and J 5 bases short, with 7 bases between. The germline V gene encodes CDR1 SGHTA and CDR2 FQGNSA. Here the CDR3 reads CASSLKGNEQYF. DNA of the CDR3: TGTGCCAGCAGCTTAAAGGGGAACGAGCAGTACTTC.

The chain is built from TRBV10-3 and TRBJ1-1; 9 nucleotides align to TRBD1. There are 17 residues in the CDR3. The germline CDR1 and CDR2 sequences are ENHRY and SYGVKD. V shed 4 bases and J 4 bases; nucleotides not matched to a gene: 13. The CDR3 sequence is CAISGGADRGFGTEAFF. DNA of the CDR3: TGTGCCATCAGTGGGGGGGCGGACAGGGGTTTTGGCACTGAAGCTTTCTTT.

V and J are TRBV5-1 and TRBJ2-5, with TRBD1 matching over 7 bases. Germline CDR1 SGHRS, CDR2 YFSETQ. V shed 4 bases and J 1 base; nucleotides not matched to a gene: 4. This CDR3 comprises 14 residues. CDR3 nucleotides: TGCGCCAGCAGCCTGGGACAGACCCAAGAGACCCAGTACTTC. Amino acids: CASSLGQTQETQYF.

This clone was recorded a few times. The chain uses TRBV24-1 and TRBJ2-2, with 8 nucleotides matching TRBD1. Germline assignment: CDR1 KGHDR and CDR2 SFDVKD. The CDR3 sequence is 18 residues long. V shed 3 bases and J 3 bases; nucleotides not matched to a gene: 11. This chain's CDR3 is CATSDRYARGRDTGELFF. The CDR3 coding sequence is TGTGCCACCAGTGATCGATACGCCAGGGGGCGCGACACCGGGGAGCTGTTTTTT.

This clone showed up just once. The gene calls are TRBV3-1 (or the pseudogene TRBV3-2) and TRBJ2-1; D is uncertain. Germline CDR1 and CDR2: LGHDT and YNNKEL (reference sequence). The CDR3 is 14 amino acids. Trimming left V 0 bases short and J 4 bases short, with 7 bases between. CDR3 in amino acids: CASSQEGSYNEQFF. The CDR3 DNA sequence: TGTGCCAGCAGCCAAGAGGGCAGTTACAATGAGCAGTTCTTC.

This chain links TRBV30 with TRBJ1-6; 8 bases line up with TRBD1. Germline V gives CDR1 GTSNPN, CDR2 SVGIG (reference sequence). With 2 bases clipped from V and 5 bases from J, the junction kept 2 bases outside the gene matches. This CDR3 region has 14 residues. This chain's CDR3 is CAWSSGGHNSPLHF. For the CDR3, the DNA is TGTGCCTGGAGTTCAGGGGGCCATAATTCACCCCTCCACTTT.

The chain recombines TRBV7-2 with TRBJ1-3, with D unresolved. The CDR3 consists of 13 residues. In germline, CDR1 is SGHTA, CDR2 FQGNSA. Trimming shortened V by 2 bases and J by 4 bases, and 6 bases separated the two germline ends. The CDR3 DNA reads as TGTGCCAGCAGCTTACAGAAAGGAAACACCATATATTTT. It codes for CASSLQKGNTIYF.

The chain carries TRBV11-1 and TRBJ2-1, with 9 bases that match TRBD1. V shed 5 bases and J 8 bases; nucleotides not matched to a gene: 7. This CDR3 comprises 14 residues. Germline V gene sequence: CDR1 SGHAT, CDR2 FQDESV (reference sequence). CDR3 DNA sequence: TGTGCCAGCAGCCTCCGGGACAGGGATCATGAGCAGTTCTTC. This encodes CASSLRDRDHEQFF.

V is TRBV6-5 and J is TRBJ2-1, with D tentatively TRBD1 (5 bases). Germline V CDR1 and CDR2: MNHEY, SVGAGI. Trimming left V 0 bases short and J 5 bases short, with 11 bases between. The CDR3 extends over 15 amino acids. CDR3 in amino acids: CASSYSGQGNNEQFF. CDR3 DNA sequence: TGTGCCAGCAGTTACTCGGGGCAGGGAAACAATGAGCAGTTCTTC.

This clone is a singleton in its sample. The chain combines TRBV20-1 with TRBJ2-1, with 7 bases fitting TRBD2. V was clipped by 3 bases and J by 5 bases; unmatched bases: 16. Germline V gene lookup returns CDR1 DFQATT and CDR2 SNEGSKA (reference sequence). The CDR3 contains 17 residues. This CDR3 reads CSASPKGFGTTDNEQFF. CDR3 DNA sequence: TGCAGTGCTAGTCCAAAGGGTTTCGGGACTACAGACAATGAGCAGTTCTTC.

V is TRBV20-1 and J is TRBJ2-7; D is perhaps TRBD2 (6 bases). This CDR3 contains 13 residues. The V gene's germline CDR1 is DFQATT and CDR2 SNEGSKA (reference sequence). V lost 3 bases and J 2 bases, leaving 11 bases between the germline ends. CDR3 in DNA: TGCAGTGCTAGTGGTCGCGGGACCTACGAGCAGTACTTC. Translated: CSASGRGTYEQYF.